This T cell receptor beta chain appears in the sequencing data of a study of CD8 T cells in ankylosing spondylitis. The ends lost 10 bases at V and 4 bases at J; junction bases unmatched: 8. The CDR3 consists of 14 residues. Germline lookup yields CDR1 SEHNR and CDR2 FQNEAQ (reference sequence). The study, taken as a whole, reports: What seemed typical of ankylosing spondylitis blood was a TCR beta motif built from roughly eight highly homologous variants. Clones that were linked to disease were CD8+ and were relatively rare in peripheral blood.

One entry per CDR3 protein, called by TCRdb with MiXCR from the 5' RACE reads. The sample shows a few hundred thousand distinct CDR3 sequences, 18% of them seen only once. As regards this clonotype: What it binds is not known.

This clonotype was obtained from a male donor with ankylosing spondylitis or in good health (not recorded which). Sample: blood, either unsorted or a sorted T cell fraction (not recorded which). The V gene is TRBV7-9, the J gene TRBJ2-3; 10 nucleotides line up with TRBD2. CDR3 coding DNA: TGTGCCACCTCGCTAGCGGGAGTCCCAGATACGCAGTATTTT. It is translated as CATSLAGVPDTQYF. The full variable domain, rest sourced from reference TRBV7-9 and TRBJ2-3, is DTGVSQNPRHKITKRGQNVTFRCDPISEHNRLYWYRQTLGQGPEFLTYFQNEAQLEKSRLLSDRFSAERPKGSFSTLEIQRTEQGDSAMYLCATSLAGVPDTQYFGPGTRLTVL.